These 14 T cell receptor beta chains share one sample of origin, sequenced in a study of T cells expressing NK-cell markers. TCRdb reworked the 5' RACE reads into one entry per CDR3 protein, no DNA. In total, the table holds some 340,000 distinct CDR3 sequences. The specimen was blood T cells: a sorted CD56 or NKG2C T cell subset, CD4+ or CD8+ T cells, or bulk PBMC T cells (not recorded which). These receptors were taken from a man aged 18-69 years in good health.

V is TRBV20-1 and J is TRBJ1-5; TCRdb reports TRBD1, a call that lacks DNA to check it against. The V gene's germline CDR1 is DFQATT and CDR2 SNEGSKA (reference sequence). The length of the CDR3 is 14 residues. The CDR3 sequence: CSARRQGYNQPQHF.

This CDR3 is CASSLQGRGQETQYF. The chain combines TRBV18 with TRBJ2-5; TCRdb's assignment of TRBD1 cannot be checked, as there is no DNA. The CDR3 is made up of 15 amino acids. Germline assignment: CDR1 KGHSH and CDR2 LQKENI.

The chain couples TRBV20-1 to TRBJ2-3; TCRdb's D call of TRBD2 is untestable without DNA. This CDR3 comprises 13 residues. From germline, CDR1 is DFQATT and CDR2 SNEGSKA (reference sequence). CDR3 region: CSATGTSGGTQYF.

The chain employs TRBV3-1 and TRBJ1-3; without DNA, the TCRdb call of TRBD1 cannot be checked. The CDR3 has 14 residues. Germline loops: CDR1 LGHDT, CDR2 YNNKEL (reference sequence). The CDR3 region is CASSQQGTGNTIYF.

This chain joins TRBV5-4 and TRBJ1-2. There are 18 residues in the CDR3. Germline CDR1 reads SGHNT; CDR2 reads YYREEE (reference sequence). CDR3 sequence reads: CASSLHSLTALANYGYTF.

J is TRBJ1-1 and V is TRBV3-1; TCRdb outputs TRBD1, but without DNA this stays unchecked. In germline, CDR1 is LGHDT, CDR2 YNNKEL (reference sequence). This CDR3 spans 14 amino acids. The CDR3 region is CASSLQGTDTEAFF.

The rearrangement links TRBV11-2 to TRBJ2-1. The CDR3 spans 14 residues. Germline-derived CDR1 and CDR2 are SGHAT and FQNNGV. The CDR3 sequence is CASSPLDIANEQFF.

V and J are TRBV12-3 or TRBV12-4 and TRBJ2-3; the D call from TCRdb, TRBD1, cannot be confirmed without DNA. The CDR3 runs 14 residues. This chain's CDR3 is CASSLPRGTDTQYF.

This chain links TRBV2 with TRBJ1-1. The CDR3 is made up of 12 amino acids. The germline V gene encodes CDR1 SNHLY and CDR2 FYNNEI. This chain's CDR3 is CASGRPNTEAFF.

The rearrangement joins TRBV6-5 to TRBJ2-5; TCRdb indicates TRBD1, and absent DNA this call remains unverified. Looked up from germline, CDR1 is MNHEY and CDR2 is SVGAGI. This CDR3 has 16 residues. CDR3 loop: CASSYSAGGGQETQYF.

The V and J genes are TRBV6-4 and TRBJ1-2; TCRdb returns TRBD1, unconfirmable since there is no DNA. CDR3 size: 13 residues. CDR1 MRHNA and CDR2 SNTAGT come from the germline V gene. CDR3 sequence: CASSDFTGTGYTF.

CDR3 loop: CASSPTTGVRELFF. V is TRBV11-2 and J is TRBJ2-2; TCRdb lists TRBD1, though no DNA is available to test this call. From germline, CDR1 is SGHAT and CDR2 FQNNGV. The CDR3 spans 14 residues. Complete variable domain (other parts from reference TRBV11-2 and TRBJ2-2): EAGVAQSPRYKIIEKRQSVAFWCNPISGHATLYWYQQILGQGPKLLIQFQNNGVVDDSQLPKDRFSAERLKGVDSTLKIQPAKLEDSAVYLCASSPTTGVRELFFGEGSRLTVL.

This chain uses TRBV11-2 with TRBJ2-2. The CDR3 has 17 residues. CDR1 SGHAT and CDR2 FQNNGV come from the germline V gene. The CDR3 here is CASSPSPEIPNTGELFF.

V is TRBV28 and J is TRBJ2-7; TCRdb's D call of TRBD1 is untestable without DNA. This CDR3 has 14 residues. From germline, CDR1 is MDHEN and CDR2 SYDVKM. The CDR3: CASSLLPGQGVQYF.